This is a list of T cell receptor beta chains from one sample in a study of shared clonotypes between healthy human individuals. Produced via immunoSEQ multiplex PCR; TCRdb's table is partial and in-frame only. The repertoire holds hundreds of thousands of clones, with approximately 95% as singletons. Specimen: naive CD8+ T cells sorted from blood. These receptors were obtained from a woman younger than 45 in good health. Both conserved end residues are part of each CDR3. A D gene is named only where the DNA matches it firmly. The listing skips clone size in some rows; elsewhere it reads once, few, many or a size class.

>NA|TRBV6-1|TRBD2|TRBJ2-1
TGTGCCAGCAGTGCTAGGACTAGCGGGCCCAATGAGCAGTTCTTC
CASSARTSGPNEQFF
>NA|TRBV13|NA|TRBJ1-2
TGTGCCAGCAGCCTATTCGCGGACAGTCGTAACTATGGCTACACCTTC
CASSLFADSRNYGYTF
>once|TRBV29-1|NA|TRBJ2-1
TGCAGCGTTGAATTAGCGAGGGCACCGGACAATGAGCAGTTCTTC
CSVELARAPDNEQFF
>NA|TRBV15|NA|TRBJ2-7
TGTGCCACCAGCAGTAGTGTTACCGGGACCGCAGCCTACGAGCAGTACTTC
CATSSSVTGTAAYEQYF
>NA|TRBV5-1|NA|TRBJ2-7
TGCGCCAGCAGTCGGGTCGGATACGAGCAGTACTTC
CASSRVGYEQYF
>NA|TRBV7-8|TRBD2|TRBJ2-1
TGTGCCAGCAGCGCGGGGTGGGGACTAGCGGGATACAATGAGCAGTTCTTC
CASSAGWGLAGYNEQFF
>once|TRBV28|NA|TRBJ2-1
TGTGCCAGCAGTTTTTTTGGGACCTACAATGAGCAGTTCTTC
CASSFFGTYNEQFF
>NA|TRBV28|NA|TRBJ2-3
TGTGCCAGCAGAGAGATGGAAAAGGGCACGCAGTATTTT
CASREMEKGTQYF
>NA|TRBV27|NA|TRBJ1-5
TGTGCCAGCAGCCTCAGGGATGGCAATCAGCCCCAGCATTTT
CASSLRDGNQPQHF
>NA|TRBV14|NA|TRBJ2-7
TGTGCCAGCAGCCAAGGGGCCGAGCAGTACTTC
CASSQGAEQYF
>NA|TRBV4-2|NA|TRBJ2-7
TGTGCCAGCAGTTGGGACTTCGACGATTACGAGCAGTACTTC
CASSWDFDDYEQYF
>NA|TRBV29-1|NA|TRBJ2-7
TGCAGCGTTGAAGAGGGGACGGGCTACGAGCAGTACTTC
CSVEEGTGYEQYF
>NA|TRBV9|TRBD2|TRBJ2-7
TGTGCCAGCAGCGTAGGGGACTACACCTACGAGCAGTACTTC
CASSVGDYTYEQYF
>NA|TRBV2|NA|TRBJ1-3
TGTGCCAGCACCTCGGGGTTTGCTACTGGAAACACCATATATTTT
CASTSGFATGNTIYF
>NA|TRBV27|NA|TRBJ2-3
TGTGCCAGCAGTGAAGGGACAGATACGCAGTATTTT
CASSEGTDTQYF
>NA|TRBV6-6|NA|TRBJ2-5
TGTGCCAGCAGTTACACGGCCGTGCGGGAGACCCAGTACTTC
CASSYTAVRETQYF
>NA|TRBV27|TRBD2|TRBJ2-3
TGTGCCAGCAGTTTAGGCGGGAGGGAAGGAGATACGCAGTATTTT
CASSLGGREGDTQYF
>NA|TRBV5-6|TRBD1|TRBJ1-1
TGTGCCAGCAGCTACTTCCGCCAGGGGGCGGTTACTGAAGCTTTCTTT
CASSYFRQGAVTEAFF
>NA|TRBV19|NA|TRBJ1-4
TGTGCCAGTAGCCGACAGGCGGGGGAAAAACTGTTTTTT
CASSRQAGEKLFF
>NA|TRBV6-5|NA|TRBJ2-7
TGTGCCAGCAGATCTAGCCATCAGGGGTCCTACGAGCAGTACTTC
CASRSSHQGSYEQYF
>NA|TRBV19|NA|TRBJ1-2
TGTGCCAGTAGTATAACCAGGACCGACAACTATGGCTACACCTTC
CASSITRTDNYGYTF
>NA|TRBV27|NA|TRBJ1-1
TGTGCCAGCAGGACACAGAACACTGAAGCTTTCTTT
CASRTQNTEAFF
>NA|TRBV6-5|TRBD2|TRBJ2-1
TGTGCCAGCAGTTACTCGGCGGGAGCGGGCAATGAGCAGTTCTTC
CASSYSAGAGNEQFF
>NA|TRBV28|NA|TRBJ2-7
TGTGCCAGCAGTTTATTACAGTCTCATCGGAACGAGCAGTACTTC
CASSLLQSHRNEQYF
>once|TRBV28|NA|TRBJ2-2
TGTGCCAGCGCCGGCGGTAGCGGGGAGCTGTTTTTT
CASAGGSGELFF
>NA|TRBV5-8|TRBD1|TRBJ2-5
TGTGCCAGCAGCTTGGAAGCTCCGACAGGGGGTCAGGAGACCCAGTACTTC
CASSLEAPTGGQETQYF
>NA|TRBV4-1|NA|TRBJ2-1
TGCGCCAGCAGCCAGAGCGTGACGTCCTACAATGAGCAGTTCTTC
CASSQSVTSYNEQFF
>NA|TRBV23-1|TRBD1|TRBJ1-5
TGCGCCAGCACTCCGGGGACAGTTGGACAGCCCCAGCATTTT
CASTPGTVGQPQHF
>NA|TRBV13|NA|TRBJ2-1
TGTGCCAGCAGCTTAGGTACGCATTGGGGGTTCAGTGAGCAGTTCTTC
CASSLGTHWGFSEQFF
>NA|TRBV7-9|NA|TRBJ2-7
TGTGCCTCACGGGACGGTTCCTACGAGCAGTACTTC
CASRDGSYEQYF
>NA|TRBV7-9|NA|TRBJ2-5
TGTGCCAGCAGCTTGCGGGACGCCCAAGAGACCCAGTACTTC
CASSLRDAQETQYF
>NA|TRBV29-1|NA|TRBJ1-2
TGCAGCGTTGAAGGAGGGTACGGTATTAACTATGGCTACACCTTC
CSVEGGYGINYGYTF
>NA|TRBV11-2|NA|TRBJ2-7
TGTGCCAGCAGCACAAACCGGGCTCGCTCCTACGAGCAGTACTTC
CASSTNRARSYEQYF
>NA|TRBV7-7|TRBD2|TRBJ2-7
TGTGCCAGCAGCCTTAGCGGGAGTTACGAGCAGTACTTC
CASSLSGSYEQYF
>NA|TRBV2|TRBD2|TRBJ2-5
TGTGCCAGCAGTGAAGCGCTTTGGACTAGCGGGAGTAGGGGAAAGACCCAGTACTTC
CASSEALWTSGSRGKTQYF
>NA|TRBV28|TRBD2|TRBJ2-7
TGTGCCAGTACTAGCGGATCCTACGAGCAGTACTTC
CASTSGSYEQYF
>NA|TRBV21-1|NA|TRBJ2-5
TGTGCCAGCAGCAAAGGGGCTTTATACCAAGAGACCCAGTACTTC
CASSKGALYQETQYF
>NA|TRBV29-1|NA|TRBJ2-7
TGCAGCGTTGAAATTTTAGGGTCCTACGAGCAGTACTTC
CSVEILGSYEQYF
>NA|TRBV29-1|TRBD1|TRBJ2-7
TGCAGCGTTGAACCGGGACAGGGTGCCTACGAGCAGTACTTC
CSVEPGQGAYEQYF
>NA|TRBV5-6|TRBD1|TRBJ2-3
TGTGCCAGCAGCCCGGGACAGCTTAGCACAGATACGCAGTATTTT
CASSPGQLSTDTQYF
>NA|TRBV9|NA|TRBJ1-2
TGTGCCAGCAGCGTAGTCCCACCGGGCCCCGGCAGGGGCTACACCTTC
CASSVVPPGPGRGYTF
>once|TRBV6-1|TRBD1|TRBJ2-7
TGTGCCAGCTCCCCCCTAAGGACAGGGGGCGAGCAGTACTTC
CASSPLRTGGEQYF
>NA|TRBV28|TRBD1|TRBJ2-2
TGTGCCAGCAGCACTTCCGGGACAGATAACACCGGGGAGCTGTTTTTT
CASSTSGTDNTGELFF
>NA|TRBV28|NA|TRBJ1-2
TGTGCCAGCAGTTATGAACCTGAGGGGGACTATGGCTACACCTTC
CASSYEPEGDYGYTF
>NA|TRBV10-3|TRBD1|TRBJ1-4
TGTGCCATCAGTGGGCAGACAGGGAAGGGTGAAAAACTGTTTTTT
CAISGQTGKGEKLFF
>NA|TRBV7-9|TRBD2|TRBJ2-1
TGTGCCAGCAGCTTATCTAGCGGGTACTCCAATGAGCAGTTCTTC
CASSLSSGYSNEQFF
>NA|TRBV5-6|NA|TRBJ2-7
TGTGCCGGCAGCTCCCGGGACCACTACGAGCAGTACTTC
CAGSSRDHYEQYF
>NA|TRBV27|TRBD2|TRBJ2-7
TGTGCCAGCAGTTTCCGACTAGCGAACCTCTACGAGCAGTACTTC
CASSFRLANLYEQYF
>NA|TRBV27|NA|TRBJ2-1
TGTGCCAGCAGTTACTCAGGCCCCACCAGTGAGCAGTTCTTC
CASSYSGPTSEQFF